These 16 T cell receptor beta chains were sequenced from one sample in a study of control samples from healthy donors and cancer patients (TCRdb year 2020). To prepare the library, the immunoSEQ multiplex PCR assay was applied. TCRdb obtained this table from immuneACCESS and retained in-frame rearrangements with V and J assigned. These tables miss some clones; where compared with another copy, unresolved V genes account for less than half of the shortfall, and the remainder is unexplained. Recorded for this sample are tens of thousands of clones; approximately 89% of them occurred a single time. Approximately 23% of the sample is in the top ten clones. The sample was PBMCs. These receptors all stem from a woman aged 40 to 50 with head and neck cancer.

V is TRBV5-1 and J is TRBJ2-1; 11 positions match TRBD2. V gave up 4 bases and J gave up 3 bases; unmatched junction bases: 9. The V gene's germline CDR1 is SGHRS and CDR2 YFSETQ. This CDR3 has 17 amino acids. CDR3 bases: TGCGCCAGCAGCCCCACTAGCGGGGGCTCTTTCTACAATGAGCAGTTCTTC. This sequence encodes CASSPTSGGSFYNEQFF.

CDR3 nucleotide sequence: TGTGCCAGCAGCGCACAGGGTGGCTACACCTTC. Its protein is CASSAQGGYTF. The rearrangement uses TRBV7-2 and TRBJ1-2; a weak D match, TRBD1 (6 bases). V was trimmed by 5 bases and J by 7 bases, leaving 8 bases between them. This CDR3 is 11 amino acids long. Germline-derived CDR1 and CDR2 are SGHTA and FQGNSA.

V is TRBV7-3 and J is TRBJ2-3; TRBD2 is a possible D gene (6 bases). V was pared by 2 bases and J by 5 bases, with 8 bases between. The CDR3 has 13 residues. Germline V gives CDR1 SGHTA, CDR2 FQGTGA. This chain's CDR3 is CASSLGGRDTQYF. CDR3 DNA: TGTGCCAGCAGCTTAGGGGGGAGAGATACGCAGTATTTT.

The chain has TRBV19 and TRBJ1-6; D unclear. The germline V and J ends were trimmed by 3 bases and 7 bases, with 19 bases remaining between them. The CDR3 covers 17 residues. Germline CDR1 LNHDA, CDR2 SQIVND (reference sequence). The CDR3 DNA sequence: TGTGCCAGTAGTATCTCGGGCATAGATGCGGGAAATTCACCCCTCCACTTT. Translated, it gives CASSISGIDAGNSPLHF.

The chain carries TRBV28 and TRBJ2-7; 8 bases line up with TRBD2. Trimming took 8 bases from V and 5 from J; bases not matched to a gene: 11. This CDR3 region has 14 residues. Germline V gene lookup returns CDR1 MDHEN and CDR2 SYDVKM. DNA for the CDR3: TGTGCCAGCCGTTCCGGGACTAGAGAAAACGAGCAGTACTTC. As protein: CASRSGTRENEQYF.

This chain connects TRBV29-1 to TRBJ2-7, with 10 bases aligning to TRBD1. Germline CDR1 reads SQVTM; CDR2 reads ANQGSEA. V lost 7 bases to trimming and J lost 2 bases; unmatched junction nucleotides: 8. This CDR3 has 14 residues. The CDR3 sequence is CSAFAGTGAYEQYF. The CDR3 nucleotides read TGCAGCGCCTTCGCCGGGACAGGGGCCTACGAGCAGTACTTC.

The rearrangement joins TRBV6-5 to TRBJ1-2; D is possibly TRBD1 (5 bases). The length of the CDR3 is 13 residues. Germline lookup yields CDR1 MNHEY and CDR2 SVGAGI. V lost 7 bases and J 8 bases, leaving 17 bases between the germline ends. CDR3 in DNA: TGTGCCAGCATCGCCACTGGGGCGTTGGGCTACACCTTC. It is translated as CASIATGALGYTF.

The CDR3 bases are TGTGCCAGCAGCCGACCGCGGAATGAGCAGTTCTTC. Encoded protein: CASSRPRNEQFF. This chain connects TRBV7-2 to TRBJ2-1; D is uncertain. With 5 bases removed from V and 7 bases from J, the gap between germline ends came to 9 bases. Germline CDR1 and CDR2: SGHTA and FQGNSA. The CDR3 totals 12 residues.

The CDR3: CASRPTSGRGDTGELFF. The CDR3 nucleotides are TGTGCCAGCAGGCCCACTAGCGGGAGGGGGGACACCGGGGAGCTGTTTTTT. The V and J genes are TRBV28 and TRBJ2-2; 13 bases fit TRBD2. Germline V gives CDR1 MDHEN, CDR2 SYDVKM. There are 17 residues in the CDR3. V shed 6 bases and J 3 bases; nucleotides not matched to a gene: 7. Complete variable domain (other parts from reference TRBV28 and TRBJ2-2): DVKVTQSSRYLVKRTGEKVFLECVQDMDHENMFWYRQDPGLGLRLIYFSYDVKMKEKGDIPEGYSVSREKKERFSLILESASTNQTSMYLCASRPTSGRGDTGELFFGEGSRLTVL.

This chain links TRBV28 with TRBJ1-2; D call uncertain. V dropped 1 base and J dropped 3 bases, with 9 bases sitting between them. The CDR3 has 14 residues. Per germline, CDR1 MDHEN and CDR2 SYDVKM. The CDR3 region is CASSLSVGDYGYTF. The CDR3 DNA reads TGTGCCAGCAGTTTATCGGTGGGTGACTATGGCTACACCTTC.

This clone showed up just once. The chain couples TRBV7-9 to TRBJ1-2, with 8 nucleotides matching TRBD1. This CDR3 has 15 residues. Trimming took 5 bases from V and 8 from J; bases not matched to a gene: 13. The germline V gene encodes CDR1 SEHNR and CDR2 FQNEAQ (reference sequence). The CDR3 loop reads CASSPKTGDLLGYTF. The CDR3 nucleotides read TGTGCCAGCAGCCCGAAGACAGGGGATTTACTCGGCTACACCTTC.

This chain uses TRBV6-4 with TRBJ1-6, with 9 nucleotides matching TRBD1. From germline, CDR1 is MRHNA and CDR2 SNTAGT. V shed 4 bases and J 7 bases; nucleotides not matched to a gene: 5. The CDR3 spans 15 residues. CDR3 sequence (DNA): TGTGCCAGCAGTGCCCGGGACAGGGAGAATTCACCCCTCCACTTT. Translating gives CASSARDRENSPLHF.

This clone has only one observation. V usage is TRBV6-5 and J usage is TRBJ1-1; TRBD1 matches at 10 bases. V lost 6 bases and J lost 3; bases outside the gene matches: 4. Germline loops: CDR1 MNHEY, CDR2 SVGAGI. This CDR3 has 14 residues. The CDR3 coding sequence is TGTGCCAGCAGAAGGGACAGGGGTTACACTGAAGCTTTCTTT. Translation gives CASRRDRGYTEAFF.

This chain joins TRBV5-1 and TRBJ2-1, with 7 bases matching TRBD1. After removal of 4 bases from V and 0 bases from J, the junction contained 7 bases not matched to a gene. The CDR3 length is 16 residues. Germline values: CDR1 SGHRS, CDR2 YFSETQ. The CDR3 protein is CASSVGTALSYNEQFF. The CDR3 nucleotides are TGCGCCAGCAGCGTGGGGACAGCCCTCTCCTACAATGAGCAGTTCTTC.

V gene TRBV5-1 combines with J gene TRBJ2-7; 11 positions agree with TRBD1. Germline trimming cut 2 bases from V and 4 bases from J; bases unmatched to any gene: 2. Germline V lookup: CDR1 SGHRS, CDR2 YFSETQ. The CDR3 spans 14 residues. CDR3 nucleotides: TGCGCCAGCAGCTTCGGGACAGGGGGGTACGAGCAGTACTTC. This sequence encodes CASSFGTGGYEQYF.

The rearrangement links TRBV7-9 to TRBJ2-1; a possible D gene is TRBD2 (6 bases). The CDR3 loop spans 13 amino acids. V lost 4 bases and J lost 10, with 14 bases in between. In germline, CDR1 is SEHNR, CDR2 FQNEAQ (reference sequence). In nucleotides, the CDR3 is TGTGCCAGCAGCTACGACGGGAGAGGAGAGCAGTTCTTC. This codes for CASSYDGRGEQFF.